This T cell receptor beta chain was captured by sequencing in a study of radiotherapy plus CTLA-4 blockade in lung cancer (dated by TCRdb to the late 2010s). A note on the overall study: Objective responses were observed in 18% of enrolled patients, and disease control was achieved in approximately 29%.

V is clipped by 2 bases and J by 1 base, and the sequence between their germline boundaries is 3 bases long. The CDR3 covers 11 residues, taking in both the cysteine and the phenylalanine. Only the CDR3 part of the read is kept: 33 bases, read in frame from the first base. According to the germline V gene (reference sequence), CDR1 reads DFQATT and CDR2 reads SNEGSKA. Focal radiation therapy combined with CTLA-4 blockade (ipilimumab) was tested in patients with chemo-refractory metastatic non-small-cell lung cancer. Comment on this clone: Its recognized antigen is unknown. Base-call qualities are not available, and no considerably larger clone is one nucleotide away.

Overall results and qualifications from the work: After treatment with radiotherapy and ipilimumab, TCR clones that came from tumors expanded in the peripheral blood. The strongest predictors of response, as reported, were early dynamic changes in blood T cell clones along with a rise in serum interferon-beta after radiation.

The method behind the library was the immunoSEQ multiplex PCR assay. This immuneACCESS table, as held by TCRdb, lists in-frame sequences with V and J called but not all clones. Of the missing ones, under half trace to an unresolved V gene in checked studies; the others have no known cause. The sample has 40,000 or so clones on record, more than 65% of them singletons. The biggest ten clones account for roughly 10% of the sample. The rearrangement combines TRBV20-1 with TRBJ2-7; there is no confident call for the D gene. The sample consisted of peripheral blood, taken from a patient treated with radiotherapy plus ipilimumab. This receptor was taken from a human donor with non-small cell lung cancer who had stable disease on radiotherapy plus ipilimumab. The CDR3 sequence is CSARRSYEQYF. In nucleotide form, the sequence is TGCAGTGCTAGACGGTCCTACGAGCAGTACTTC.